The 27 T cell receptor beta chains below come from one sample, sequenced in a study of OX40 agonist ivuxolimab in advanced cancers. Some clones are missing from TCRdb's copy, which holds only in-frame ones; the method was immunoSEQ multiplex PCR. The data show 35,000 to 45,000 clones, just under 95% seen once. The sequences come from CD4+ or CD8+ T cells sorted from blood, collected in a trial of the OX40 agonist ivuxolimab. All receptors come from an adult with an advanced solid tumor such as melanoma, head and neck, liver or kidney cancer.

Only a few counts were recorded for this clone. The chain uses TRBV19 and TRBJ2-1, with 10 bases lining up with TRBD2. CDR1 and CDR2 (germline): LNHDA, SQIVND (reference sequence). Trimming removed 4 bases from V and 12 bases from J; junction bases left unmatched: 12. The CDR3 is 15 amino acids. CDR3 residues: CASSTPAGGVQGQFF. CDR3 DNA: TGTGCCAGTAGTACCCCAGCGGGAGGGGTCCAAGGGCAGTTCTTC.

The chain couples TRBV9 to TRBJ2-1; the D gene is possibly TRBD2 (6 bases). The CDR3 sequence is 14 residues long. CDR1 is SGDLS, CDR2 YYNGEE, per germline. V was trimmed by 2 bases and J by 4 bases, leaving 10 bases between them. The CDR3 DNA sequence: TGTGCCAGCAGCGTTGGGGAGGAGTACAATGAGCAGTTCTTC. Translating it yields CASSVGEEYNEQFF.

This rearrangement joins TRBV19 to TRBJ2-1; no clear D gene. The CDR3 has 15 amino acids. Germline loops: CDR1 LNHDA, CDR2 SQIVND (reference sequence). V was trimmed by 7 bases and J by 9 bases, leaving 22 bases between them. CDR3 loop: CASTYSQVWDGEQFF. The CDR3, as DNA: TGTGCCAGTACCTATAGCCAGGTATGGGATGGTGAGCAGTTCTTC.

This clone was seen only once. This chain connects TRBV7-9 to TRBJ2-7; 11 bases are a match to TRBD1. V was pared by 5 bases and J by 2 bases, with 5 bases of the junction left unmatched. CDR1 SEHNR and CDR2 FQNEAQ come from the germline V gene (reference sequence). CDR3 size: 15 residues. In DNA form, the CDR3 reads TGTGCCAGCAGCCCAAGGACAGGGGGCACCTACGAGCAGTACTTC. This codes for CASSPRTGGTYEQYF.

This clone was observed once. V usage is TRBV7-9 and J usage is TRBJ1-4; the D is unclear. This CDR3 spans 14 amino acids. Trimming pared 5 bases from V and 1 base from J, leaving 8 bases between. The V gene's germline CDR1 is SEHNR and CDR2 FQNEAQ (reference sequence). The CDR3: CASSPIETNEKLFF. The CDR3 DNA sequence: TGTGCCAGCAGCCCGATAGAAACTAATGAAAAACTGTTTTTT.

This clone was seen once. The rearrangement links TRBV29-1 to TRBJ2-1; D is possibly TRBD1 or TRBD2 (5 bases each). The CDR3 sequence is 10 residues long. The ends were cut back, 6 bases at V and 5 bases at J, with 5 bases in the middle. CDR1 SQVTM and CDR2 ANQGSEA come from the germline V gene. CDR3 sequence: CSVGDNEQFF. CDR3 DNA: TGCAGCGTGGGGGACAATGAGCAGTTCTTC.

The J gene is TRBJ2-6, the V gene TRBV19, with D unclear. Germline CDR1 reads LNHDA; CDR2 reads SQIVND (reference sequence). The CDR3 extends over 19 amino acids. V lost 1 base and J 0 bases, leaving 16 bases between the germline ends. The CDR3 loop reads CASSIVAGSDISGANVLTF. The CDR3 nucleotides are TGTGCCAGTAGTATAGTGGCCGGTTCAGACATCTCTGGGGCCAACGTCCTGACTTTC. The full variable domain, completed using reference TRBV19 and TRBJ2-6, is DGGITQSPKYLFRKEGQNVTLSCEQNLNHDAMYWYRQDPGQGLRLIYYSQIVNDFQKGDIAEGYSVSREKKESFPLTVTSAQKNPTAFYLCASSIVAGSDISGANVLTFGAGSRLTVL.

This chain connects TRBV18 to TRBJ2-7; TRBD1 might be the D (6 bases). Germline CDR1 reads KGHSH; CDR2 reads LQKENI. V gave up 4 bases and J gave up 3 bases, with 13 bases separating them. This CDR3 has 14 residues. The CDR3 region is CASSHPDRRYEQYF. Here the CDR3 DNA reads TGTGCCAGCTCACACCCTGACAGGCGCTACGAGCAGTACTTC.

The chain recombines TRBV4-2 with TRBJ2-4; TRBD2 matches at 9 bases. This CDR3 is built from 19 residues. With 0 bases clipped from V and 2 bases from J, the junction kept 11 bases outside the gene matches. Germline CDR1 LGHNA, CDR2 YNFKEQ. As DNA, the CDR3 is TGTGCCAGCAGCCAAGATGCGATAGCGGGAGTGGGGACCAAAAACATTCAGTACTTC. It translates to CASSQDAIAGVGTKNIQYF.

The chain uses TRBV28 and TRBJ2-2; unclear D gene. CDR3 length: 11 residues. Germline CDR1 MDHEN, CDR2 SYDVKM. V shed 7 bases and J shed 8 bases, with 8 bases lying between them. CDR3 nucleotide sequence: TGTGCCAGCACCTTCGGGGGGGAGCTGTTTTTT. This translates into CASTFGGELFF.

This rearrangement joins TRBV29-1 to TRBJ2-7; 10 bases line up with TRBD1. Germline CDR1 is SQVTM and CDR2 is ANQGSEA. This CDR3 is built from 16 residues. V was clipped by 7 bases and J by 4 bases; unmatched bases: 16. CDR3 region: CSANTPGTGAVYEQYF. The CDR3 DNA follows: TGCAGCGCCAACACACCAGGGACAGGGGCAGTATACGAGCAGTACTTC.

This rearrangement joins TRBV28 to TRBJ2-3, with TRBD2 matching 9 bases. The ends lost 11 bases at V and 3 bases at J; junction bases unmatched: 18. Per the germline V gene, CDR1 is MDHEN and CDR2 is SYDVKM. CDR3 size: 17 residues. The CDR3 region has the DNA TGTGCCTCGGGCCAATCCGGGGTCCTAGCGGGAACAGATACGCAGTATTTT. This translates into CASGQSGVLAGTDTQYF.

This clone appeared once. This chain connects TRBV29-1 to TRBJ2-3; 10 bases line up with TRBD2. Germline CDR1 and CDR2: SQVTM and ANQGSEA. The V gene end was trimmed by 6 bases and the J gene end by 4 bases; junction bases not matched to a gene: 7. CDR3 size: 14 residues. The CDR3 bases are TGCAGCGTGGAGCGGGAGGGCCTGCCAGATACGCAGTATTTT. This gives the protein CSVEREGLPDTQYF.

This CDR3 is CASSLSSGGPTDTQYF. In DNA, the CDR3 is TGTGCCAGCAGCTTATCTTCGGGAGGCCCCACAGATACGCAGTATTTT. The chain links TRBV7-9 to TRBJ2-3; 7 nucleotides agree with TRBD2. Germline CDR1 SEHNR, CDR2 FQNEAQ (reference sequence). V lost 2 bases and J lost 2; bases outside the gene matches: 7. The CDR3 consists of 16 residues.

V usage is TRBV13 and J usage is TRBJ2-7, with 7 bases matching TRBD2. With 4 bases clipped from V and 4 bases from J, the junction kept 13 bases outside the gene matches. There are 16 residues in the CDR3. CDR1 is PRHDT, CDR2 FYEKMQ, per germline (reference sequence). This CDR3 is CASSSLAMGGSYEQYF. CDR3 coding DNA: TGTGCCAGCAGCTCCCTTGCGATGGGGGGGTCATACGAGCAGTACTTC. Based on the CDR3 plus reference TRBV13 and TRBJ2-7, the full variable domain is AAGVIQSPRHLIKEKRETATLKCYPIPRHDTVYWYQQGPGQDPQFLISFYEKMQSDKGSIPDRFSAQQFSDYHSELNMSSLELGDSALYFCASSSLAMGGSYEQYFGPGTRLTVT.

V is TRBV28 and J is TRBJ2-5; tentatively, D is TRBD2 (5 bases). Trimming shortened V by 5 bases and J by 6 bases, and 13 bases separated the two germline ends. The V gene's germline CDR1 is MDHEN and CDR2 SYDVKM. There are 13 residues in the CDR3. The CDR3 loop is CASSPGSQKTQYF. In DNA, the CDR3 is TGTGCCAGCAGTCCGGGGTCCCAGAAGACCCAGTACTTC.

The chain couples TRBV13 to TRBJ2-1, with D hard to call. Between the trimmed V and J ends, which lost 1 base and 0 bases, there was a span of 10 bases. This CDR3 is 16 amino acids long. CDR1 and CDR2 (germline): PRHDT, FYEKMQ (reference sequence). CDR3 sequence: CASSLVVPSSYNEQFF. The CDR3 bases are TGTGCCAGCAGCTTAGTTGTTCCGAGCTCCTACAATGAGCAGTTCTTC.

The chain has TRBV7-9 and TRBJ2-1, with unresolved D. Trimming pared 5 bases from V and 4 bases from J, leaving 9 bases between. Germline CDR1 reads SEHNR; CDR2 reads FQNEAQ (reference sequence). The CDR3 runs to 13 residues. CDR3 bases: TGTGCCAGCAGCCCGGACGGATACAATGAGCAGTTCTTC. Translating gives CASSPDGYNEQFF.

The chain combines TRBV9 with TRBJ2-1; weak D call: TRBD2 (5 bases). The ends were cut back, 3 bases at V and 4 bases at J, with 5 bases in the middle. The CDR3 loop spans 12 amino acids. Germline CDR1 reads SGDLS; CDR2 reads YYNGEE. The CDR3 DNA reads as TGTGCCAGCAGCGCGGGGTACAATGAGCAGTTCTTC. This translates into CASSAGYNEQFF.

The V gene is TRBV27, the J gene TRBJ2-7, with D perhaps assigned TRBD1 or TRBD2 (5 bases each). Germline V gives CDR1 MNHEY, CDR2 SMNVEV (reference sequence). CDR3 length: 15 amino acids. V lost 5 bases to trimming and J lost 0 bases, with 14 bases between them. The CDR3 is CASSLRGASSYEQYF. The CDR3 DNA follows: TGTGCCAGCAGTCTCCGAGGGGCAAGCTCCTACGAGCAGTACTTC.

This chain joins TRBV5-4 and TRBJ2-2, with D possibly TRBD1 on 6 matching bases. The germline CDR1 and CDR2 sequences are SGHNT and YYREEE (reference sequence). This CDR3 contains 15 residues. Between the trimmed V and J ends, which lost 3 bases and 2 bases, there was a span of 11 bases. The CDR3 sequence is CASSWDTGNTGELFF. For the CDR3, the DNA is TGTGCCAGCAGCTGGGACACGGGAAACACCGGGGAGCTGTTTTTT.

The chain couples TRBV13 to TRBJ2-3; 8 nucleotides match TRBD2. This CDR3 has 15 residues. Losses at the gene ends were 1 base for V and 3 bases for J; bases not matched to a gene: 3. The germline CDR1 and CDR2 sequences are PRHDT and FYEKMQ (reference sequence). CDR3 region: CASSLAGTRTDTQYF. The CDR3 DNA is TGTGCCAGCAGCTTAGCGGGGACTAGGACAGATACGCAGTATTTT.

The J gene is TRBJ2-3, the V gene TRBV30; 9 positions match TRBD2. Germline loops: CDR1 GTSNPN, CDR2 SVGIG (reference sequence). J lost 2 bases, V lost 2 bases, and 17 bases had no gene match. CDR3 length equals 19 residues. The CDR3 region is CAWSLAPLSSGVHTDTQYF. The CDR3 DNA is TGTGCCTGGAGTCTGGCTCCCCTATCTAGCGGGGTGCACACAGATACGCAGTATTTT.

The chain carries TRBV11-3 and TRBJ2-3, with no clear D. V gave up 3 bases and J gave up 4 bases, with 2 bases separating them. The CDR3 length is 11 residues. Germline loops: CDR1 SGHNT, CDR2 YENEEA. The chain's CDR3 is CASSFSDTQYF. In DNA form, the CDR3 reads TGTGCCAGCAGCTTTTCAGATACGCAGTATTTT.

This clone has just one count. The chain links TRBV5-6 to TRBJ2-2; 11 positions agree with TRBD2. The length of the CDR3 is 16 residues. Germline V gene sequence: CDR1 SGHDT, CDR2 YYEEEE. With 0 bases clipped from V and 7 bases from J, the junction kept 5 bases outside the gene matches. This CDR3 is CASSLDLAGGHGELFF. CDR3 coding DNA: TGTGCCAGCAGCTTGGATCTAGCGGGAGGTCACGGGGAGCTGTTTTTT. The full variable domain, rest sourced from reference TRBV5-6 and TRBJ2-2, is DAGVTQSPTHLIKTRGQQVTLRCSPKSGHDTVSWYQQALGQGPQFIFQYYEEEERQRGNFPDRFSGHQFPNYSSELNVNALLLGDSALYLCASSLDLAGGHGELFFGEGSRLTVL.

As DNA, the CDR3 is TGCGCCAGCAGCTTGTTACCGGGGGGCGAGCAGTACTTC. This sequence encodes CASSLLPGGEQYF. The chain is built from TRBV5-1 and TRBJ2-7; 7 nucleotides line up with TRBD2. The CDR3 consists of 13 residues. Germline V lookup: CDR1 SGHRS, CDR2 YFSETQ. The V gene end was trimmed by 1 base and the J gene end by 6 bases; junction bases not matched to a gene: 4. The whole variable domain, remainder taken from reference TRBV5-1 and TRBJ2-7, is KAGVTQTPRYLIKTRGQQVTLSCSPISGHRSVSWYQQTPGQGLQFLFEYFSETQRNKGNFPGRFSGRQFSNSRSEMNVSTLELGDSALYLCASSLLPGGEQYFGPGTRLTVT.

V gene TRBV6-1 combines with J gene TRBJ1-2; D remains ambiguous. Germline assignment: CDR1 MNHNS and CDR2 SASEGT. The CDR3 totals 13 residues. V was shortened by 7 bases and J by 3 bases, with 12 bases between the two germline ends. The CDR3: CASNTLGDYGYTF. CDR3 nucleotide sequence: TGTGCCAGCAATACTCTCGGAGACTATGGCTACACCTTC.